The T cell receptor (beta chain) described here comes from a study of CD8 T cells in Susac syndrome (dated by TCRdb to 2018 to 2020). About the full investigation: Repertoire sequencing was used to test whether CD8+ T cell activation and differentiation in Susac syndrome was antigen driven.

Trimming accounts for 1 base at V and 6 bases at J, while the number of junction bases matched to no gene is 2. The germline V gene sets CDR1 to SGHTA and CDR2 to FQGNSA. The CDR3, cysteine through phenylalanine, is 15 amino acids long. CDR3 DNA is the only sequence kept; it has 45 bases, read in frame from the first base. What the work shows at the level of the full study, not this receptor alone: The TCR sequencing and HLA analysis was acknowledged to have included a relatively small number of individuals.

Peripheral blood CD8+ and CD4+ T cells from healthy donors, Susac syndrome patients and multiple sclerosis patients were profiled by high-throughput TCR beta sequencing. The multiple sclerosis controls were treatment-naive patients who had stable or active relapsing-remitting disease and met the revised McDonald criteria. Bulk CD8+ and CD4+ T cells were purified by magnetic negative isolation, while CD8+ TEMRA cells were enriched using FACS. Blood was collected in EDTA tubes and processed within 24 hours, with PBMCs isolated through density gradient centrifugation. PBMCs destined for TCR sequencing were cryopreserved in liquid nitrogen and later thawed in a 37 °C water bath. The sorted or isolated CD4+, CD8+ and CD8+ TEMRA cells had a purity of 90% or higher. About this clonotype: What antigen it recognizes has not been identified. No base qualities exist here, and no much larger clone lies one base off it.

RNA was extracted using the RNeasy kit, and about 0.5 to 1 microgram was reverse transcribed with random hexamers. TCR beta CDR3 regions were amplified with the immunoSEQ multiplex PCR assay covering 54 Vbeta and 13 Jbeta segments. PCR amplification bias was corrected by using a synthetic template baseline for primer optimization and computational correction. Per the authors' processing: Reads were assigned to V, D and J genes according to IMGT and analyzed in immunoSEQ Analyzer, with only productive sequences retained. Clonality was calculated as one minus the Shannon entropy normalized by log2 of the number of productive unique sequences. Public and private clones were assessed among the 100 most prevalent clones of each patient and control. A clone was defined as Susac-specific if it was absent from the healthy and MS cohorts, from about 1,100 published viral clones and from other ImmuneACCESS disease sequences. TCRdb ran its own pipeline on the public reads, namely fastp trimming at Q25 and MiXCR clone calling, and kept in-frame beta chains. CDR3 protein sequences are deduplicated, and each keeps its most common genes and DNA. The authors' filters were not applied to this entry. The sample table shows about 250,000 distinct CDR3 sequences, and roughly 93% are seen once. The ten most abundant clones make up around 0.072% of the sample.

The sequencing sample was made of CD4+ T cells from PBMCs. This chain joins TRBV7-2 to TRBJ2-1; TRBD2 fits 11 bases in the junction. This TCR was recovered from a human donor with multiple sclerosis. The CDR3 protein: CASSLDSGRGNEQFF. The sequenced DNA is TGTGCCAGCAGCTTAGATAGCGGGAGGGGCAATGAGCAGTTCTTC.